A selection of T cell receptor beta chains follows, all from one sample in a study of blood T cell repertoires in COVID-19. Produced via immunoSEQ multiplex PCR; TCRdb's table is partial and in-frame only. The sample consists of about 290,000 clones, just under 90% of them appearing once. Sequencing used peripheral blood. The receptors were sampled from a woman aged 25 to 45 with COVID-19, enrolled during active disease. CDR3s include the opening cysteine and the closing phenylalanine or tryptophan. The D gene is left open where the match is weak. Only part of the rows carry a size: once, few, many, or a class if the clone is expanded.

cdr3_aa cdr3_nt cdr3_length clone_size v_call d_call j_call
CASSHTGTAGYEQYF TGTGCCAGCAGCCATACCGGGACAGCAGGCTACGAGCAGTACTTC 15 once TRBV3-1/TRBV3-2 TRBD1 TRBJ2-7
CAISESLAGISYEQYF TGTGCCATCAGTGAGTCGCTAGCGGGGATCTCCTACGAGCAGTACTTC 16 NA TRBV10-3 TRBD2 TRBJ2-7
CASRSTEVPYEQYF TGTGCCAGCAGGTCGACCGAGGTTCCCTACGAGCAGTACTTC 14 NA TRBV21-1 NA TRBJ2-7
CASRDARGQNTGELFF TGTGCCAGCAGGGATGCTAGGGGGCAGAACACCGGGGAGCTGTTTTTT 16 NA TRBV2 TRBD1 TRBJ2-2
CASSYSPPKDRGTEAFF TGTGCCAGCAGTTATAGCCCACCTAAGGACAGGGGGACTGAAGCTTTCTTT 17 once TRBV6-2/TRBV6-3 TRBD1 TRBJ1-1
CASSAGQANQPQHF TGTGCCAGCAGTGCAGGACAAGCCAATCAGCCCCAGCATTTT 14 NA TRBV9 NA TRBJ1-5
CASNSAGDTAYGYTF TGTGCCAGCAACTCTGCGGGGGACACCGCCTATGGCTACACCTTC 15 NA TRBV7-9 NA TRBJ1-2
CASGRQGSYEQYF TGCGCCAGCGGCCGACAGGGATCCTACGAGCAGTACTTC 13 once TRBV5-1 TRBD1 TRBJ2-7
CASSQDLGGANEQFF TGTGCCAGCAGCCAAGATCTTGGGGGGGCCAATGAGCAGTTCTTC 15 NA TRBV4-2 NA TRBJ2-1
CASSSLMRQQHEKLFF TGTGCCAGCAGCTCTCTCATGCGGCAGCAGCATGAAAAACTGTTTTTT 16 NA TRBV11-2 NA TRBJ1-4